This section outlines one TCR beta chain sequence together with its context. The antigen is unknown. No DNA is shown, since the ends of the CDR3 on it are uncertain; the CDR3 is the one TCRdb lists. Roughly 18-50 mg of tissue was diced for each tumor. The data stem from a study of early stage breast cancer tumors. Each sample had two DNA replicates, roughly 0.5 ug blood or roughly 1.4 ug tissue. This table comes from immunoSEQ multiplex PCR, and its TCRdb copy is limited to in-frame clones, with some not included. The data hold about 28,000 clones, with under 60% observed a single time. The CDR3 is made up of 15 amino acids, end residues included. Germline V CDR1 and CDR2: MDHEN, SYDVKM. Study results and caveats: Most shared enriched TCRB sequences were commonly generated ones. Tumors had about 2.3-fold higher T cell density than normal breast.

The chain recombines TRBV28 with TRBJ1-2; the DNA was not used to check the table's D call, TRBD1. This TCR came from a person between 50 and 60 years old with breast cancer. The sequencing input was breast tumor tissue. CDR3 sequence reads: CASSSSGQGKYGYTF.